What follows describes a single T cell receptor beta chain. The target of this receptor is not known. Base qualities were left out, and no much larger clone turns up one base away. This entry belongs to a study of blood T cell repertoires in COVID-19 (dated by TCRdb to 2020 to 2022). In terms of the full investigation: Collaborator samples came from the United States, Italy and Spain and covered acute and convalescent phases of COVID-19. The repertoires were released in a freely available public database meant as a resource for research on the immune response to SARS-CoV-2. The prospective study material was composed of cDNA or gDNA derived from T cells, B-cell-depleted T cells, or PBMCs. Where HLA class I and class II types were available, the types were taken from metadata supplied by the sample provider, not from assay-based typing. The dataset comprised deeply sampled blood TCRbeta repertoires from subjects exposed to, actively infected with, or recovered from COVID-19. Nearly every sample came with metadata listing a de-identified subject ID, COVID-19 status, age in years and sex. Samples came from the ongoing ImmuneRACE study (first 160 participants) plus 1,254 subjects from 6 global collaborators.

Collaborating institutions collected whole blood in K2EDTA tubes following their own protocols. For TCRbeta analysis, collaborator samples were shipped as frozen whole blood, as isolated PBMCs, or as DNA extracted from either sample type. Findings and caveats that apply to the study as a whole: Clinical and demographic metadata were provided uncurated, with the amount varying by source and participant.

TCRbeta CDR3 regions were amplified from genomic DNA by means of the immunoSEQ Assay, a bias-controlled multiplex PCR. Regarding the original processing steps: Within the assay, amplification of reference gene primers was used to estimate how many nucleated cells each sample contained. To quantify the absolute abundance of each unique TCRbeta CDR3 rearrangement, sequence reads were collapsed and filtered. For each sample, productive Simpson clonality was calculated as the square root of Simpson's diversity index across productive rearrangements. TCRdb mirrors the immuneACCESS table, restricted to in-frame sequences. Some clones are absent from its copies; in checked studies, under half trace to an unresolved V gene, and the reason for the others is unknown. V and J calls and clone size are those listed in that table; D and trimming were worked out from the DNA. The sample records approximately 170,000 clones, 90% of which are singletons. 15% to 20% of the sample is taken by the ten largest.

V sheds 5 bases and J sheds 4 bases, leaving 9 bases between their ends. Reading the germline V gene gives CDR1 SGHRS and CDR2 YFSETQ. The CDR3 runs 12 residues from the cysteine to the phenylalanine. The sequence is cut down to CDR3 DNA, 36 bases in frame from base 1. The receptor comes from a man aged 60 to 75 with active or convalescent COVID-19. Sequences were obtained from peripheral blood. The rearrangement combines TRBV5-1 with TRBJ1-2; the D gene cannot be named for sure. The nucleotide sequence reads TGCGCCAGCAGTACGGAGAGCTATGGCTACACCTTC. This sequence encodes CASSTESYGYTF.